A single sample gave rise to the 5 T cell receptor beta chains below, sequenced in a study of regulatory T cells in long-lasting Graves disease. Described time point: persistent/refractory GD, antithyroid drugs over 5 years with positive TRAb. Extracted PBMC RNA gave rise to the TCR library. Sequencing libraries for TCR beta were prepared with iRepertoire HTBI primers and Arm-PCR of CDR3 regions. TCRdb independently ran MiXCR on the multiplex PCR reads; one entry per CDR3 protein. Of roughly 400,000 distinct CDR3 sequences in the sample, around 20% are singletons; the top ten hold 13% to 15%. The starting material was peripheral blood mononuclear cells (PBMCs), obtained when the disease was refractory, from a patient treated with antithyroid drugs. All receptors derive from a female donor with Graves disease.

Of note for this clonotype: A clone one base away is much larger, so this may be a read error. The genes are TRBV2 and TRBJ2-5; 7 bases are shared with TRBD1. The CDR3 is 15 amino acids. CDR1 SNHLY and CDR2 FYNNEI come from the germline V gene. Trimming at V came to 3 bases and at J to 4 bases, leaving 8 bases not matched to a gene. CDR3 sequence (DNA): TGTGCCAGCAGTGAGTCGAGGAACAGGGGAGAGACCCAGTACTTC. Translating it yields CASSESRNRGETQYF.

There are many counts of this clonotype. The CDR3 spells CSVGTANTGELFF. In DNA, the CDR3 is TGCAGCGTTGGGACAGCGAACACCGGGGAGCTGTTTTTT. This sequence joins TRBV29-1 and TRBJ2-2; possibly TRBD1 for D (6 bases). The V and J ends lost 4 bases and 0 bases respectively, with 6 bases between them. This CDR3 is built from 13 residues. CDR1 and CDR2 from the germline V gene are SQVTM and ANQGSEA.

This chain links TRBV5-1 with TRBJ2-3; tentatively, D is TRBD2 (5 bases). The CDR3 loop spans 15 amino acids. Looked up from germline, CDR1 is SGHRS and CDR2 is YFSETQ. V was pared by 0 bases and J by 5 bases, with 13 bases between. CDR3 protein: CASSLAMRALDTQYF. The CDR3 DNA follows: TGCGCCAGCAGCTTGGCGATGAGGGCTTTAGATACGCAGTATTTT. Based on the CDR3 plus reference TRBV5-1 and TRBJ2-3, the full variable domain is KAGVTQTPRYLIKTRGQQVTLSCSPISGHRSVSWYQQTPGQGLQFLFEYFSETQRNKGNFPGRFSGRQFSNSRSEMNVSTLELGDSALYLCASSLAMRALDTQYFGPGTRLTVL.

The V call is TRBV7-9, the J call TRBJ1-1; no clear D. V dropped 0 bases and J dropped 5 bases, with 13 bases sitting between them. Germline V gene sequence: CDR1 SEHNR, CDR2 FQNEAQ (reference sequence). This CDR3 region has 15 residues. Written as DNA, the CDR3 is TGTGCCAGCAGCTTAGCCCATGGACGAGGTACTGAAGCTTTCTTT. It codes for CASSLAHGRGTEAFF.

The CDR3 protein is CASNNDTGTQYF. In DNA, the CDR3 is TGTGCCAGCAATAATGATACGGGGACCCAGTACTTC. The chain recombines TRBV7-9 with TRBJ2-5; D is unresolved. V was trimmed by 7 bases and J by 7 bases, leaving 13 bases between them. Germline V CDR1 and CDR2: SEHNR, FQNEAQ (reference sequence). The CDR3 contains 12 residues. The whole variable domain, remainder taken from reference TRBV7-9 and TRBJ2-5, is DTGVSQNPRHKITKRGQNVTFRCDPISEHNRLYWYRQTLGQGPEFLTYFQNEAQLEKSRLLSDRFSAERPKGSFSTLEIQRTEQGDSAMYLCASNNDTGTQYFGPGTRLLVL.